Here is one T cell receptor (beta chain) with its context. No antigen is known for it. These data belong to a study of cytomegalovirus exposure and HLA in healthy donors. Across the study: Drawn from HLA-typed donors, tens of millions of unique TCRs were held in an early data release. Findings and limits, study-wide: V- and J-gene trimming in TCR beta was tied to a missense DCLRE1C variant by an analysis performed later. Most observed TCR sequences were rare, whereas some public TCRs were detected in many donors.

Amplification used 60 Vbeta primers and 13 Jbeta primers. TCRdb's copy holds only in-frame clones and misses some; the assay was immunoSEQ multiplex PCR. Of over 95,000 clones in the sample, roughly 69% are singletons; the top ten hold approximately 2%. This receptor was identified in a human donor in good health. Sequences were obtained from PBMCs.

The CDR3 sequence is CAWSGLGQGFPTTSTDTQYF. In DNA, the CDR3 is TGTGCCTGGAGTGGTCTTGGACAGGGGTTTCCCACAACTAGCACAGATACGCAGTATTTT. J is TRBJ2-3 and V is TRBV30, with 9 bases aligning to TRBD1. This CDR3 comprises 20 residues. The J segment lost 0 bases and the V segment lost 1 base, leaving 17 bases of the junction unmatched. Germline V gives CDR1 GTSNPN, CDR2 SVGIG (reference sequence).